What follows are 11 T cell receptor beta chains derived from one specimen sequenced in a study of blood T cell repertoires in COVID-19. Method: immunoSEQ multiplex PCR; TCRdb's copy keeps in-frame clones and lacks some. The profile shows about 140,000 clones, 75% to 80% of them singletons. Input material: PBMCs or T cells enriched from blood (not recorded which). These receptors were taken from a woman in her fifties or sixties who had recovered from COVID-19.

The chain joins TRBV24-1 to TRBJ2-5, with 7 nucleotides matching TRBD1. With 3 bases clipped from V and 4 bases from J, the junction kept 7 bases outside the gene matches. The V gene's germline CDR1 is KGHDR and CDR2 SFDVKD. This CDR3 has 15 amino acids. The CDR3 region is CATSDPTGTGETQYF. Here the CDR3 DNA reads TGTGCCACCAGTGATCCGACAGGGACGGGAGAGACCCAGTACTTC.

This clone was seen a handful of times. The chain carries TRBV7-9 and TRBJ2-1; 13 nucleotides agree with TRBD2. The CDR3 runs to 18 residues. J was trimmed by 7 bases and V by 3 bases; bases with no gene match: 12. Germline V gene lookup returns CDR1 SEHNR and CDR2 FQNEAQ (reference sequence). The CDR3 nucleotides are TGTGCCAGCAGCTTTCCCGGACTAGCGGGGGCCCCAAGGAATGAGCAGTTCTTC. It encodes CASSFPGLAGAPRNEQFF.

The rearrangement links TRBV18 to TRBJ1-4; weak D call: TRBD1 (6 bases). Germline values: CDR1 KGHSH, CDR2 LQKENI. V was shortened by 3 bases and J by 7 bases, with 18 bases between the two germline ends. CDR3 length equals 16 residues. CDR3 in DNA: TGTGCCAGCTCACCCAATCCCCAGGGGATTCGTGAAAAACTGTTTTTT. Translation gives CASSPNPQGIREKLFF.

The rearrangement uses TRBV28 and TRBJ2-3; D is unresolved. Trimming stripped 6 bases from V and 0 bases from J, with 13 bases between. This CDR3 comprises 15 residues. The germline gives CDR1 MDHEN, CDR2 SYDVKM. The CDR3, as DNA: TGTGCCAGCAGCATCGAGCCGGGTAGCACAGATACGCAGTATTTT. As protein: CASSIEPGSTDTQYF.

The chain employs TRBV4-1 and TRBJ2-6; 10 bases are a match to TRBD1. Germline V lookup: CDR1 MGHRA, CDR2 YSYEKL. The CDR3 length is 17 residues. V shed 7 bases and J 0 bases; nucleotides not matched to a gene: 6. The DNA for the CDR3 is TGCGCCAGCAAAGACAGGGGGCGTAGCTCTGGGGCCAACGTCCTGACTTTC. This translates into CASKDRGRSSGANVLTF.

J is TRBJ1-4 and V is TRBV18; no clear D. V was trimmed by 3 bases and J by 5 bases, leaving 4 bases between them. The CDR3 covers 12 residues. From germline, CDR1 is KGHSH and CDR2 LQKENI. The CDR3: CASSPRNEKLFF. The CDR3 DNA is TGTGCCAGCTCACCGAGGAATGAAAAACTGTTTTTT.

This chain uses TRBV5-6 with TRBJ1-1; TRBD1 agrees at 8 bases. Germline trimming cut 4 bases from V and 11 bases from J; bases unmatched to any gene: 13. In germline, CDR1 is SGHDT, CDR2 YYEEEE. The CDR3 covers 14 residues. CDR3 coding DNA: TGTGCCAGCAGCCCGGACAGGGTCTCCCCCCTGGCTTTCTTT. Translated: CASSPDRVSPLAFF. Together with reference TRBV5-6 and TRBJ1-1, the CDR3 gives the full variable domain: DAGVTQSPTHLIKTRGQQVTLRCSPKSGHDTVSWYQQALGQGPQFIFQYYEEEERQRGNFPDRFSGHQFPNYSSELNVNALLLGDSALYLCASSPDRVSPLAFFGQGTRLTVV.

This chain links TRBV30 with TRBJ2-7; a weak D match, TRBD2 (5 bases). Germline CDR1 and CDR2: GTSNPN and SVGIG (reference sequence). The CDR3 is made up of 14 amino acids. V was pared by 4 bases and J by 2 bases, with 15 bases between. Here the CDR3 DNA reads TGTGCCTGGAATCGAGGTAGCGCGACCTACGAGCAGTACTTC. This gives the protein CAWNRGSATYEQYF.

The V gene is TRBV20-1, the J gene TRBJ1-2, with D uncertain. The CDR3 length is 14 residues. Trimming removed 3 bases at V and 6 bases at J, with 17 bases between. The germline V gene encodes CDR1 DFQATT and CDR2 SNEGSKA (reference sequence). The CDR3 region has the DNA TGCAGTGCTAGTATGCCCGCGCTCCTCCATGGCTACACCTTC. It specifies CSASMPALLHGYTF.

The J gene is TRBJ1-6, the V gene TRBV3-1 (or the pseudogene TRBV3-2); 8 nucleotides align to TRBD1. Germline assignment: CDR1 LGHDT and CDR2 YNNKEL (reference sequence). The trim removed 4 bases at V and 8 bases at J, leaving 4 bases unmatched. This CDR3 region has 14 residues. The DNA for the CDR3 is TGTGCCAGCAGCCCAACAGGGGGAGATTCACCCCTCCACTTT. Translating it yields CASSPTGGDSPLHF.

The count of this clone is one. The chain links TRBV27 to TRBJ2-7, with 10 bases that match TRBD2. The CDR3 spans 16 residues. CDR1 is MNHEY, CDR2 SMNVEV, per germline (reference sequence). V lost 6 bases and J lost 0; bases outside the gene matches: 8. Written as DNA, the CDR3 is TGTGCCAGCAGGGCTAGCGGGGGTCTGAGCTCCTACGAGCAGTACTTC. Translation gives CASRASGGLSSYEQYF.